What follows are 5 T cell receptor beta chains derived from one specimen sequenced in a study of metastatic and nonmetastatic thyroid tumors. TCRdb re-called the PCR reads with MiXCR. Altogether tens of thousands of clones are present, around 13% being singletons, with the ten largest covering roughly 9.6%. Until they underwent thyroid surgery, no patient had received any treatment. Sequencing was performed on tumor tissue. The receptor set was obtained from a female donor with papillary thyroid cancer or a benign thyroid nodule (not recorded which). Some clones in this sample may be carry-over from other donors' samples.

On this clone: Being one base from a much bigger clone, this may be a read error. The sample carries other DNA sequences with the same CDR3. The gene calls are TRBV9 and TRBJ1-2, with unresolved D. V was trimmed by 0 bases and J by 9 bases, leaving 15 bases between them. The CDR3 contains 14 residues. CDR1 is SGDLS and CDR2 is YYNGEE in the germline V gene. The CDR3 here is CASSVADNGLSYTF. In nucleotides, the CDR3 is TGTGCCAGCAGCGTAGCCGATAATGGTTTAAGCTACACCTTC. Using reference TRBV9 and TRBJ1-2 for the parts outside the CDR3, the full variable domain is DSGVTQTPKHLITATGQRVTLRCSPRSGDLSVYWYQQSLDQGLQFLIQYYNGEERAKGNILERFSAQQFPDLHSELNLSSLELGDSALYFCASSVADNGLSYTFGSGTRLTVV.

This clone was found many times. V gene TRBV19 combines with J gene TRBJ2-3; D assignment may be TRBD1 or TRBD2 (7 bases each). This CDR3 is 14 amino acids long. CDR1 is LNHDA, CDR2 SQIVND, per germline (reference sequence). V gave up 7 bases and J gave up 5 bases, with 16 bases separating them. The CDR3 region is CASNDRASGDTQYF. The CDR3 bases are TGTGCCAGTAACGACAGGGCTAGCGGAGATACGCAGTATTTT.

The chain uses TRBV7-9 and TRBJ2-7; 8 bases match TRBD1. This CDR3 contains 14 residues. Germline V gene sequence: CDR1 SEHNR, CDR2 FQNEAQ (reference sequence). Unmatched junction bases numbered 5, after V lost 4 bases and J lost 3 bases. CDR3 in amino acids: CASSCGQGVYEQYF. The CDR3 DNA sequence: TGTGCCAGCAGCTGTGGACAGGGTGTCTACGAGCAGTACTTC. The whole variable domain, filled in from reference TRBV7-9 and TRBJ2-7, reads DTGVSQNPRHKITKRGQNVTFRCDPISEHNRLYWYRQTLGQGPEFLTYFQNEAQLEKSRLLSDRFSAERPKGSFSTLEIQRTEQGDSAMYLCASSCGQGVYEQYFGPGTRLTVT.

Ten or more counts support this clone. The chain links TRBV9 to TRBJ2-7; 15 bases align to TRBD2. V trimming: 3 bases; J trimming: 4 bases; junction bases outside the gene matches: 2. The CDR3 is made up of 15 amino acids. In germline, CDR1 is SGDLS, CDR2 YYNGEE. CDR3 DNA sequence: TGTGCCAGCAGCGAGGGGACTAGCGGGAGGTACGAGCAGTACTTC. Residues: CASSEGTSGRYEQYF.

As for this clone: This may stem from a read error, because a much larger clone lies one nucleotide away. The CDR3 protein is CASSSGTQTNEKLFF. The CDR3 nucleotides are TGTGCCAGCAGTTCCGGAACTCAGACTAATGAAAAACTGTTTTTT. The chain employs TRBV28 and TRBJ1-4; D remains unclear. The CDR3 length is 15 residues. Trimming left V 4 bases short and J 2 bases short, with 11 bases between. From germline, CDR1 is MDHEN and CDR2 SYDVKM.